These 6 T cell receptor beta chains were sequenced from one sample in a study of cytomegalovirus exposure and HLA in healthy donors. Libraries were prepared by immunoSEQ multiplex PCR; TCRdb keeps only in-frame clonotypes and omits some of them. The table has 250,000 to 350,000 clones, 86% seen once. Sequenced: PBMCs. The receptor set was obtained from a woman aged 18 to 35 in good health and CMV-seronegative.

The V call is TRBV29-1, the J call TRBJ1-2; D remains unclear. Deletions cut 0 bases from V and 7 bases from J, with 12 bases between. This CDR3 comprises 13 residues. Germline CDR1 is SQVTM and CDR2 is ANQGSEA. DNA for the CDR3: TGCAGCGTTGAAGATCTGGCGCAGGTTGGCTACACCTTC. It specifies CSVEDLAQVGYTF.

This clone was picked up one time. CDR3 nucleotide sequence: TGTGCCAGCAGGGAGACTAGCGGGAGCGGGTATACGCAGTATTTT. It encodes CASRETSGSGYTQYF. The rearrangement joins TRBV6-5 to TRBJ2-3; TRBD2 aligns across 12 bases. V lost 6 bases to trimming and J lost 7 bases; unmatched junction nucleotides: 8. The CDR3 sequence is 15 residues long. Germline V gene lookup returns CDR1 MNHEY and CDR2 SVGAGI.

This clone has more than one count but fewer than ten. The chain carries TRBV9 and TRBJ2-2, with 8 bases fitting TRBD1. The CDR3 contains 13 residues. Germline V gene sequence: CDR1 SGDLS, CDR2 YYNGEE. V lost 6 bases to trimming and J lost 5 bases; unmatched junction nucleotides: 3. The CDR3: CASKRTGTGELFF. In DNA, the CDR3 is TGTGCCAGCAAGCGGACAGGGACCGGGGAGCTGTTTTTT. Variable domain in full (rest from reference TRBV9 and TRBJ2-2): DSGVTQTPKHLITATGQRVTLRCSPRSGDLSVYWYQQSLDQGLQFLIQYYNGEERAKGNILERFSAQQFPDLHSELNLSSLELGDSALYFCASKRTGTGELFFGEGSRLTVL.

This chain connects TRBV4-1 to TRBJ2-1; 14 bases match TRBD2. CDR1 and CDR2 (germline): MGHRA, YSYEKL. The J segment lost 0 bases and the V segment lost 3 bases, leaving 10 bases of the junction unmatched. The CDR3 is 20 residues long. The CDR3 DNA follows: TGCGCCAGCAGCCAGCCCCCGGGACTAGCGGGAGACCCCTCCTACAATGAGCAGTTCTTC. This sequence encodes CASSQPPGLAGDPSYNEQFF.

The V call is TRBV6-1, the J call TRBJ1-2; D remains ambiguous. CDR1 and CDR2 (germline): MNHNS, SASEGT. V was cut by 3 bases and J by 6 bases, with 14 bases left in between. There are 14 residues in the CDR3. The DNA for the CDR3 is TGTGCCAGCAGTGATCTCGGGTACCTTGATGGCTACACCTTC. This translates into CASSDLGYLDGYTF.

This clone is a singleton in its sample. The V call is TRBV30, the J call TRBJ2-5; TRBD1 aligns across 9 bases. J lost 3 bases, V lost 2 bases, and 4 bases had no gene match. The length of the CDR3 is 14 residues. Germline CDR1 GTSNPN, CDR2 SVGIG (reference sequence). CDR3 nucleotide sequence: TGTGCCTGGAGTCCGGGACAGGGAAAAGAGACCCAGTACTTC. As protein: CAWSPGQGKETQYF.